This is a list of T cell receptor beta chains from one sample in a study of blood T cell repertoires in COVID-19. Clones were sequenced by immunoSEQ multiplex PCR, and TCRdb holds only the in-frame ones, with some missing. The sample gives about 230,000 clones, about 91% of which show up once; approximately 2.3% is in the top ten. Sequenced sample: PBMCs or T cells enriched from blood (not recorded which). These TCRs come from a woman aged 40-49 years with acute COVID-19. Each CDR3 is given with its conserved first and last residue. A D gene is named only where the DNA matches it firmly. Size values are once, few and many counts, or a class for expanded clones, and some rows have none.

v_call: TRBV6-6; d_call: TRBD1; j_call: TRBJ1-2; clone_size: once; cdr3_nt: TGTGCCAGCGGTCCACAGGGGAACTATGGCTACACCTTC; cdr3_aa: CASGPQGNYGYTF
v_call: TRBV28; d_call: TRBD1; j_call: TRBJ1-1; clone_size: -; cdr3_nt: TGTGCCAGCAGGCTCCTGGACAGGGGCGATACTGAGGCTTTCTTT; cdr3_aa: CASRLLDRGDTEAFF
v_call: TRBV7-2; d_call: TRBD1; j_call: TRBJ1-3; clone_size: -; cdr3_nt: TGTGCCAGCAGCTTTGGGACAGGCTCTGGAAACACCATATATTTT; cdr3_aa: CASSFGTGSGNTIYF
v_call: TRBV12-3/TRBV12-4; d_call: -; j_call: TRBJ1-5; clone_size: -; cdr3_nt: TGTGCCAGCAGATCAGGCTATCAGCCCCAGCATTTT; cdr3_aa: CASRSGYQPQHF
v_call: TRBV3-1/TRBV3-2; d_call: -; j_call: TRBJ2-5; clone_size: -; cdr3_nt: TGTGCCAGCAGTGTGGCCCGGGAGGAGACCCAGTACTTC; cdr3_aa: CASSVAREETQYF
v_call: TRBV6-5; d_call: -; j_call: TRBJ2-7; clone_size: -; cdr3_nt: TGTGCCAGCAGTTTCCCTGAGACAGCCTCCTACGAGCAGTACTTC; cdr3_aa: CASSFPETASYEQYF
v_call: TRBV9; d_call: TRBD2; j_call: TRBJ2-1; clone_size: once; cdr3_nt: TGTGCCAGCAGCGTATCCGGGACTAGCTACAATGAGCAGTTCTTC; cdr3_aa: CASSVSGTSYNEQFF
v_call: TRBV5-4; d_call: -; j_call: TRBJ1-1; clone_size: once; cdr3_nt: TGTGCCAGCAGCGTTCGCAGGGGGAACACTGAAGCTTTCTTT; cdr3_aa: CASSVRRGNTEAFF
v_call: TRBV27; d_call: TRBD2; j_call: TRBJ2-1; clone_size: -; cdr3_nt: TGTGCCAGCAGTTTCCCAGGGACTAGCGGAGGCAATGAGCAGTTCTTC; cdr3_aa: CASSFPGTSGGNEQFF
v_call: TRBV11-2; d_call: -; j_call: TRBJ1-2; clone_size: -; cdr3_nt: TGTGCCAGCAGCTTAGATCCTGGAACAGCTAACTATGGCTACACCTTC; cdr3_aa: CASSLDPGTANYGYTF
v_call: TRBV6-2/TRBV6-3; d_call: TRBD1; j_call: TRBJ2-2; clone_size: -; cdr3_nt: TGTGCCAGCAGTTACAGGGGGCTCACCGGGGAGCTGTTTTTT; cdr3_aa: CASSYRGLTGELFF
v_call: TRBV29-1; d_call: -; j_call: TRBJ2-2; clone_size: -; cdr3_nt: TGCAGCGTAGGCGAGGCCGGGGAGCTGTTTTTT; cdr3_aa: CSVGEAGELFF
v_call: TRBV5-1; d_call: TRBD1; j_call: TRBJ2-3; clone_size: -; cdr3_nt: TGCGCCAGCAGCCCGAGTGGGACAGTAACAGATACGCAGTATTTT; cdr3_aa: CASSPSGTVTDTQYF
v_call: TRBV7-9; d_call: TRBD2; j_call: TRBJ2-1; clone_size: -; cdr3_nt: TGTGCCAGCAGTTTCCGAGGCGGACTAGCGGGAAACAATGAGCAGTTCTTC; cdr3_aa: CASSFRGGLAGNNEQFF
v_call: TRBV7-9; d_call: -; j_call: TRBJ1-2; clone_size: -; cdr3_nt: TGTGCCAGCAGCTTAGGAACAGTCCCTGGCGAGAGCTACACCTTC; cdr3_aa: CASSLGTVPGESYTF